The source of this T cell receptor (beta chain) is a study of Graves' ophthalmopathy and Graves' hyperthyroidism. Whole-study findings and limits: The study's model predicted ophthalmopathy progression at 65% to 71% sensitivity and about 72% specificity.

Every ophthalmopathy donor presented moderate-to-severe activity, CAS ≥3, NOSPECS ≥4 and duration under 3 months. Certain patients, namely those with other autoimmune diseases, uncontrolled infections, pregnancy or lactation, were excluded. About this clonotype: Its antigen is currently unknown.

Beta-chain TCR CDR3 regions were amplified from RNA transcripts. The first-round RT-PCR employed HTBI primers together with the Qiagen OneStep RT-PCR kit. A multiplex PCR was then performed as the second round. Each CDR3 protein is one row after TCRdb ran MiXCR on the multiplex PCR reads. The table shows roughly 500,000 distinct CDR3 sequences, with over 13% occurring only once. The germline gives CDR1 MNHEY, CDR2 SVGEGT. J lost 4 bases, V lost 6 bases, and 8 bases had no gene match. This CDR3 comprises 14 residues. The chain employs TRBV6-2 or TRBV6-3 and TRBJ2-7; TRBD1 aligns across 8 bases. This TCR came from a woman aged 25 to 45 with Graves' ophthalmopathy. Sequenced input: blood. The CDR3, as DNA: TGTGCCAGCAGACCGGCTCAGGGGGCTTACGAGCAGTACTTC. Translating gives CASRPAQGAYEQYF.